Shown below are 9 T cell receptor beta chains from a single sample sequenced in a study of spatial heterogeneity in lung cancer. The time point denotes: sample taken at primary tumor resection. MiXCR, run by TCRdb on the 5' RACE reads, gives a single entry per CDR3 protein. The sample has approximately 66,000 distinct CDR3 sequences, about 6.6% seen once. The source material was PBMCs, sampled at surgery. The receptors here all came from a female donor with early-stage non-small cell lung cancer.

The rearrangement links TRBV18 to TRBJ2-7, with D maybe TRBD1 (5 bases). Looked up from germline, CDR1 is KGHSH and CDR2 is LQKENI. The V and J ends lost 0 bases and 0 bases respectively, with 24 bases between them. The CDR3 runs to 20 residues. In DNA, the CDR3 is TGTGCCAGCTCACCACCGAGCAGCCAGGCCCGACAGCGACCCTCCTACGAGCAGTACTTC. This encodes CASSPPSSQARQRPSYEQYF.

In this sample, this clonotype turned up a few times. V is TRBV29-1 and J is TRBJ1-2; D remains ambiguous. The CDR3 contains 13 residues. V was cut by 7 bases and J by 2 bases, with 14 bases left in between. Germline V gene sequence: CDR1 SQVTM, CDR2 ANQGSEA. The CDR3 loop reads CSAKLVRNYGYTF. CDR3 nucleotide sequence: TGCAGCGCTAAATTGGTGCGGAACTATGGCTACACCTTC.

This clonotype was counted ten times or more. The chain's CDR3 is CASRREGSGNTGELFF. CDR3 in DNA: TGTGCCAGCAGACGAGAGGGTAGCGGGAACACCGGGGAGCTGTTTTTT. This chain uses TRBV6-5 with TRBJ2-2, with TRBD2 as a possible D gene (6 bases). The CDR3 runs to 16 residues. V dropped 6 bases and J dropped 1 base, with 15 bases sitting between them. Germline V lookup: CDR1 MNHEY, CDR2 SVGAGI.

This clonotype showed up many times. The chain recombines TRBV18 with TRBJ1-2; no clear D. Germline V gives CDR1 KGHSH, CDR2 LQKENI. V lost 6 bases, J lost 6 bases, and 14 bases lay in between. The CDR3 has 13 residues. The CDR3 region is CASSPAGYDGYTF. Here the CDR3 DNA reads TGTGCCAGCTCCCCCGCGGGGTACGATGGCTACACCTTC.

This clonotype was detected many times. The chain uses TRBV6-5 and TRBJ2-2, with a weak D call TRBD1 (6 bases). The CDR3 is made up of 14 amino acids. Germline V gene lookup returns CDR1 MNHEY and CDR2 SVGAGI. Trimming removed 6 bases from V and 0 bases from J, with 8 bases in between. This CDR3 is CASSRTANTGELFF. Here the CDR3 DNA reads TGTGCCAGCAGCCGGACAGCGAACACCGGGGAGCTGTTTTTT.

This clonotype was seen at least ten times. The V gene is TRBV5-1, the J gene TRBJ1-1; no definite D call. The CDR3 is 13 amino acids. The germline V gene has CDR1 SGHRS and CDR2 YFSETQ. Trimming removed 4 bases at V and 5 bases at J, with 12 bases between. The CDR3: CASSLEVVTEAFF. In DNA, the CDR3 is TGCGCCAGCAGCCTCGAAGTTGTAACTGAAGCTTTCTTT. The full variable domain, in which reference TRBV5-1 and TRBJ1-1 provide the parts outside the CDR3, is KAGVTQTPRYLIKTRGQQVTLSCSPISGHRSVSWYQQTPGQGLQFLFEYFSETQRNKGNFPGRFSGRQFSNSRSEMNVSTLELGDSALYLCASSLEVVTEAFFGQGTRLTVV.

This clonotype was observed at least ten times. The chain uses TRBV6-6 and TRBJ1-5, with D possibly TRBD1 on 6 matching bases. The ends were cut back, 0 bases at V and 5 bases at J, with 11 bases in the middle. CDR1 is MNHNY and CDR2 is SVGAGI in the germline V gene (reference sequence). The CDR3 is made up of 15 amino acids. Here the CDR3 DNA reads TGTGCCAGCAGTTACTCGGACGGGGGCCATCAGCCCCAGCATTTT. Translated, it gives CASSYSDGGHQPQHF.

Ten or more counts support this clonotype. CDR3 residues: CASSLLRGNTEAFF. The CDR3 nucleotides read TGTGCCAGCAGTTTACTAAGAGGGAACACTGAAGCTTTCTTT. The chain joins TRBV28 to TRBJ1-1; the D is unclear. CDR1 is MDHEN, CDR2 SYDVKM, per germline. V was pared by 2 bases and J by 1 base, with 8 bases between. CDR3 length: 14 amino acids.

This clonotype has a count of ten or more. The chain employs TRBV20-1 and TRBJ2-1, with a possible D match to TRBD1 (6 bases). CDR1 DFQATT and CDR2 SNEGSKA come from the germline V gene (reference sequence). The CDR3 totals 17 residues. The V and J ends lost 3 bases and 0 bases respectively, with 18 bases between them. In DNA, the CDR3 is TGCAGTGCTAGGCTGGCAGGGGCTAAGAGCTCCTACAATGAGCAGTTCTTC. Its protein is CSARLAGAKSSYNEQFF.